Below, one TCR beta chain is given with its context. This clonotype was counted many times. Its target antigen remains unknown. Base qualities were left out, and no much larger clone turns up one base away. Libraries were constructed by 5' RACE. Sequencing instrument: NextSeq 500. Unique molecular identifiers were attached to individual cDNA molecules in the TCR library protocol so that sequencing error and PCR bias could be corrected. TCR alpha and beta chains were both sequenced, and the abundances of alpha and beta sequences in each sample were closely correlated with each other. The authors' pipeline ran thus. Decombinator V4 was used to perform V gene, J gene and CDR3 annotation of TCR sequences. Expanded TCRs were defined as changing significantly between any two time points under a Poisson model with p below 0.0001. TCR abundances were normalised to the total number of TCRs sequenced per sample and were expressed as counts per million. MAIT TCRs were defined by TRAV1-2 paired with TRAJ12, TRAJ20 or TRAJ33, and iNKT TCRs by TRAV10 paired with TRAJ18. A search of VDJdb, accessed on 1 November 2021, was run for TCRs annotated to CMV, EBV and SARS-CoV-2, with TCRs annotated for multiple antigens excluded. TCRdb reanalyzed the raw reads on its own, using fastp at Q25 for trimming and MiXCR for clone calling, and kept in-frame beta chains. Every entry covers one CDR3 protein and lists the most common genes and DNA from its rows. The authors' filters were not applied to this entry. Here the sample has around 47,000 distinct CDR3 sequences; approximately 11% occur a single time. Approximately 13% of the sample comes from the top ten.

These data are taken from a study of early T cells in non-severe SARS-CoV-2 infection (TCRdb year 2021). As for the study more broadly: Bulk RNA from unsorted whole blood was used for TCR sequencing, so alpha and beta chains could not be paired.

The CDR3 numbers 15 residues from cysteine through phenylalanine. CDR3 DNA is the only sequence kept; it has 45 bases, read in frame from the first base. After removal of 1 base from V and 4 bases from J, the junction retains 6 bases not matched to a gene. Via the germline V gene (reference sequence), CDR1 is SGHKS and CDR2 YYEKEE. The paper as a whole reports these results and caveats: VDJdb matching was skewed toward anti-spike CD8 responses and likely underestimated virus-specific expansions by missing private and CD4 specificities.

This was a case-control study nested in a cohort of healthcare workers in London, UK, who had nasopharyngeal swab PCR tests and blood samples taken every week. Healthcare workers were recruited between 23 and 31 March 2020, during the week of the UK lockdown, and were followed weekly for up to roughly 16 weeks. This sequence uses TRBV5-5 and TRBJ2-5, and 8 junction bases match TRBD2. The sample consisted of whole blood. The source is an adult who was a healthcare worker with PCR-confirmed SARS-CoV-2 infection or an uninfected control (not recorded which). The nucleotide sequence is TGTGCCAGCAGCTTGTACGGGGGGGCCGCAGAGACCCAGTACTTC. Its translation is CASSLYGGAAETQYF.